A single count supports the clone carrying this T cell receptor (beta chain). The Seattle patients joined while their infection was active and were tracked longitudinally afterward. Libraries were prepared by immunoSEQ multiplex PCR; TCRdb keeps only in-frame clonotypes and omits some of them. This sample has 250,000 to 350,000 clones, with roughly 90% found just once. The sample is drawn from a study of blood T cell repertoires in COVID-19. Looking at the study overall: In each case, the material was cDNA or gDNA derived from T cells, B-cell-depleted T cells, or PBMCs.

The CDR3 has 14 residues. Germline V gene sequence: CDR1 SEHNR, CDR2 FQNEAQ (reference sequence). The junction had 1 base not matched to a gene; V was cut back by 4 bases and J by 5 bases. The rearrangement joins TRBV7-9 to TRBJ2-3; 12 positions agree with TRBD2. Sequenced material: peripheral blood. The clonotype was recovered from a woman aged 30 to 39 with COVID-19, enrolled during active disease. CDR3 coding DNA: TGTGCCAGCAGCTCACTAGCGGGAGGAGATACGCAGTATTTT. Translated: CASSSLAGGDTQYF. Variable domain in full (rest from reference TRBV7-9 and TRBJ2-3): DTGVSQNPRHKITKRGQNVTFRCDPISEHNRLYWYRQTLGQGPEFLTYFQNEAQLEKSRLLSDRFSAERPKGSFSTLEIQRTEQGDSAMYLCASSSLAGGDTQYFGPGTRLTVL.